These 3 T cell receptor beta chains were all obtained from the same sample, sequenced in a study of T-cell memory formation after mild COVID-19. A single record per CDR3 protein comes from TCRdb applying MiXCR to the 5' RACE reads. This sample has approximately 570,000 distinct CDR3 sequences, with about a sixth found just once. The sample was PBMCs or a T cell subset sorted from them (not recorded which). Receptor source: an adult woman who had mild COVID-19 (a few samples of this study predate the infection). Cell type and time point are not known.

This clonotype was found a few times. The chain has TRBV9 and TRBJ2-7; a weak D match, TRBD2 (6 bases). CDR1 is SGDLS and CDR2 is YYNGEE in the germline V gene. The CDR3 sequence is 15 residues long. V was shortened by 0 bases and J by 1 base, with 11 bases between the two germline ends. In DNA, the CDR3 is TGTGCCAGCAGCGTAGGGGGTAGCGGATCCTACGAGCAGTACTTC. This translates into CASSVGGSGSYEQYF.

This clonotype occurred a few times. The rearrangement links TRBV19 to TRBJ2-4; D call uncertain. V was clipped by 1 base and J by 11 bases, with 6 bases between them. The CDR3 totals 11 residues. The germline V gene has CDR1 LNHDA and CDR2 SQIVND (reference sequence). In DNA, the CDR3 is TGTGCCAGTAGTATAGGTGGGGTTCAGTACTTC. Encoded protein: CASSIGGVQYF.

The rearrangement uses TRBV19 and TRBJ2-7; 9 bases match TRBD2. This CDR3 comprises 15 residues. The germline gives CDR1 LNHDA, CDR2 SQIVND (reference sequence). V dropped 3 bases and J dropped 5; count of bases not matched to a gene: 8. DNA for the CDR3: TGTGCCAGTAGTATCCTGAGCGGGAGGCAGGACGAGCAGTACTTC. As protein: CASSILSGRQDEQYF. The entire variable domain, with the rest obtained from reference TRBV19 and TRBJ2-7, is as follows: DGGITQSPKYLFRKEGQNVTLSCEQNLNHDAMYWYRQDPGQGLRLIYYSQIVNDFQKGDIAEGYSVSREKKESFPLTVTSAQKNPTAFYLCASSILSGRQDEQYFGPGTRLTVT.